The 23 T cell receptor beta chains presented below share a single source sample, sequenced in a study of a mutant IDH1 vaccine in newly diagnosed glioma. Using immunoSEQ multiplex PCR, the repertoire was profiled, and TCRdb retains in-frame clones only, with some absent. Of about 94,000 clones in the sample, over 85% were seen once. These TCRs' antigens remain unknown. The time point here: week 47, end of study. Each dose delivered 300 ug of mutant IDH1 20-mer peptide subcutaneously with imiquimod. This specimen consisted of PBMCs, obtained from a glioma patient whose treatment included an IDH1 peptide vaccine. The source is a woman aged 50 to 60 with glioma.

The V gene is TRBV6-6, the J gene TRBJ2-7, with D perhaps matching TRBD1 (6 bases). Germline lookup yields CDR1 MNHNY and CDR2 SVGAGI (reference sequence). Trimming took 0 bases from V and 2 from J, leaving 11 bases between them. The length of the CDR3 is 15 residues. The CDR3 coding sequence is TGTGCCAGCAGTTACTCGAACCAGGGGCCCTACGAGCAGTACTTC. It encodes CASSYSNQGPYEQYF.

V is TRBV9 and J is TRBJ1-2; maybe TRBD1 (5 bases). The V gene lost 0 bases and the J gene lost 6 bases, with 18 bases spanning the gap. This CDR3 region has 16 residues. The germline CDR1 and CDR2 sequences are SGDLS and YYNGEE. The CDR3 DNA sequence: TGTGCCAGCAGCGTAGGGGTGGGGGTTGGGGTTCATGGCTACACCTTC. Translated: CASSVGVGVGVHGYTF.

The chain is built from TRBV19 and TRBJ2-1; 8 nucleotides line up with TRBD2. V trimming: 3 bases; J trimming: 9 bases; junction bases outside the gene matches: 10. This CDR3 spans 15 amino acids. Germline CDR1 is LNHDA and CDR2 is SQIVND (reference sequence). This CDR3 is CASSMLAGSWGEQFF. The CDR3 nucleotides are TGTGCCAGTAGTATGCTAGCGGGTTCTTGGGGTGAGCAGTTCTTC.

The genes are TRBV19 and TRBJ1-1; 8 nucleotides match TRBD1. Germline V gene data show CDR1 as LNHDA and CDR2 as SQIVND (reference sequence). Trimming took 4 bases from V and 2 from J; bases not matched to a gene: 9. The CDR3 contains 16 residues. The CDR3 nucleotides are TGTGCCAGTAGTAGCAGGGGGCGGGGGTTTAACACTGAAGCTTTCTTT. Amino acid sequence: CASSSRGRGFNTEAFF. Complete variable domain (other parts from reference TRBV19 and TRBJ1-1): DGGITQSPKYLFRKEGQNVTLSCEQNLNHDAMYWYRQDPGQGLRLIYYSQIVNDFQKGDIAEGYSVSREKKESFPLTVTSAQKNPTAFYLCASSSRGRGFNTEAFFGQGTRLTVV.

V usage is TRBV27 and J usage is TRBJ1-4, with 7 bases lining up with TRBD1. The CDR3 totals 13 residues. The germline V gene encodes CDR1 MNHEY and CDR2 SMNVEV (reference sequence). V trimming: 7 bases; J trimming: 5 bases; junction bases outside the gene matches: 4. CDR3 sequence: CASKGTANEKLFF. CDR3 coding DNA: TGTGCCAGCAAGGGGACAGCGAATGAAAAACTGTTTTTT.

This chain connects TRBV27 to TRBJ2-2; TRBD1 matches at 8 bases. Trimming at V came to 5 bases and at J to 1 base, leaving 9 bases not matched to a gene. The CDR3 has 17 residues. Germline-derived CDR1 and CDR2 are MNHEY and SMNVEV (reference sequence). The CDR3 region has the DNA TGTGCCAGCAGTCGGACAGGGTGGACCATGAACACCGGGGAGCTGTTTTTT. The encoded protein is CASSRTGWTMNTGELFF.

The chain links TRBV4-1 to TRBJ1-4; D unclear. Germline V gene data show CDR1 as MGHRA and CDR2 as YSYEKL. V lost 0 bases, J lost 4 bases, and 9 bases lay in between. The CDR3 runs 15 residues. In DNA, the CDR3 is TGCGCCAGCAGCCAAGATTCAGTGATTAATGAAAAACTGTTTTTT. Translation: CASSQDSVINEKLFF.

The rearrangement links TRBV6-1 to TRBJ1-1; perhaps TRBD1 as D (6 bases). This CDR3 spans 15 amino acids. V dropped 6 bases and J dropped 0 bases, with 14 bases sitting between them. Germline V gives CDR1 MNHNS, CDR2 SASEGT. CDR3 residues: CASRITRGMNTEAFF. The DNA for the CDR3 is TGTGCCAGCAGGATCACGAGGGGGATGAACACTGAAGCTTTCTTT.

The gene calls are TRBV2 and TRBJ2-1; 7 bases line up with TRBD1. The CDR3 is 18 amino acids. Germline trimming cut 7 bases from V and 0 bases from J; bases unmatched to any gene: 15. Germline V gene data show CDR1 as SNHLY and CDR2 as FYNNEI. CDR3 sequence: CASIRTTGRISSYNEQFF. The CDR3 nucleotides read TGTGCCAGCATAAGAACGACAGGGCGAATTAGCTCCTACAATGAGCAGTTCTTC.

This rearrangement joins TRBV7-8 to TRBJ2-7; D may be TRBD2 (5 bases). Trimming left V 2 bases short and J 2 bases short, with 16 bases between. The CDR3 consists of 16 residues. CDR1 SGHVS and CDR2 FQNEAQ come from the germline V gene. As DNA, the CDR3 is TGTGCCAGCAGCTTACTCTTAATAGCGAATACCTACGAGCAGTACTTC. Residues: CASSLLLIANTYEQYF.

The chain's CDR3 is CATSRGAVHNQPQHF. CDR3 DNA sequence: TGTGCCACCAGCAGGGGAGCGGTTCATAATCAGCCCCAGCATTTT. The genes are TRBV15 and TRBJ1-5, with D unresolved. Between the trimmed V and J ends, which lost 3 bases and 4 bases, there was a span of 13 bases. Germline V gene lookup returns CDR1 LNHNV and CDR2 YYDKDF (reference sequence). This CDR3 has 15 amino acids.

The chain carries TRBV27 and TRBJ1-2; possibly TRBD1 for D (5 bases). Germline V gene data show CDR1 as MNHEY and CDR2 as SMNVEV (reference sequence). The CDR3 contains 10 residues. DNA of the CDR3: TGTGGGGCGCCTAGGGGTGGCTACACCTTC. Encoded protein: CGAPRGGYTF.

This clone was detected a few times. The chain has TRBV27 and TRBJ1-2; D remains ambiguous. Trimming took 6 bases from V and 4 from J, leaving 6 bases between them. The germline CDR1 and CDR2 sequences are MNHEY and SMNVEV (reference sequence). This CDR3 contains 11 residues. Here the CDR3 reads CASRQGYGYTF. In nucleotides, the CDR3 is TGTGCCAGCAGACAAGGCTATGGCTACACCTTC.

The chain carries TRBV5-1 and TRBJ2-5; 7 positions match TRBD2. The ends lost 2 bases at V and 5 bases at J; junction bases unmatched: 3. Germline loops: CDR1 SGHRS, CDR2 YFSETQ. This CDR3 spans 13 amino acids. In nucleotides, the CDR3 is TGCGCCAGCAGCTTCGGGAGGAGCGAGACCCAGTACTTC. Protein product: CASSFGRSETQYF.

This clone showed up just a few times. This chain connects TRBV6-5 to TRBJ1-1; D is perhaps TRBD1 (5 bases). This CDR3 has 13 amino acids. V was pared by 0 bases and J by 11 bases, with 13 bases between. Germline V gives CDR1 MNHEY, CDR2 SVGAGI. As DNA, the CDR3 is TGTGCCAGCAGTTACTCCAGGGTGGCCGGTGCTTTCTTT. It translates to CASSYSRVAGAFF.

This chain connects TRBV5-6 to TRBJ2-5; D may be TRBD1 or TRBD2 (6 bases each). The CDR3 covers 16 residues. Germline V gives CDR1 SGHDT, CDR2 YYEEEE. Trimming removed 2 bases from V and 5 bases from J, with 19 bases in between. CDR3 loop: CASSFPRGGRRETQYF. The CDR3 region has the DNA TGTGCCAGCAGCTTTCCCCGAGGGGGGCGCAGGGAGACCCAGTACTTC.

This rearrangement joins TRBV21-1 to TRBJ2-5; the D call of TRBD2 is as the table states it, not checked on the DNA. TRBV21-1 corresponds to a pseudogene. This CDR3 is built from 17 residues. CDR3 sequence (DNA): TGTGCCAGCAGCAAAGGACCTCTAGCGGGAGGTGGAAAGACCCAGTACTTC. It is translated as CASSKGPLAGGGKTQYF.

The chain is built from TRBV9 and TRBJ2-4; possible D gene TRBD1, 5 bases. The CDR3 runs 16 residues. CDR1 SGDLS and CDR2 YYNGEE come from the germline V gene. Trimming shortened V by 0 bases and J by 0 bases, and 10 bases separated the two germline ends. CDR3 nucleotide sequence: TGTGCCAGCAGCGTAGAGGCAGGGCCAGCCAAAAACATTCAGTACTTC. Translating it yields CASSVEAGPAKNIQYF.

V and J are TRBV7-9 and TRBJ1-2; maybe TRBD1 (5 bases). The CDR3 length is 16 residues. The germline CDR1 and CDR2 sequences are SEHNR and FQNEAQ (reference sequence). V lost 5 bases to trimming and J lost 0 bases, with 16 bases between them. The CDR3 sequence: CASSTRLQVTNYGYTF. The CDR3 DNA reads TGTGCCAGCAGCACTCGTTTACAGGTTACTAACTATGGCTACACCTTC.

This clone was seen just once. The chain employs TRBV28 and TRBJ1-1; D may be TRBD1 (6 bases). V lost 7 bases, J lost 11 bases, and 17 bases lay in between. The CDR3 consists of 12 residues. Germline lookup yields CDR1 MDHEN and CDR2 SYDVKM. CDR3 in amino acids: CASTERVRGAFF. The CDR3 nucleotides are TGTGCCAGCACTGAAAGGGTTAGGGGGGCTTTCTTT. Combining the CDR3 with reference TRBV28 and TRBJ1-1 gives the whole variable domain DVKVTQSSRYLVKRTGEKVFLECVQDMDHENMFWYRQDPGLGLRLIYFSYDVKMKEKGDIPEGYSVSREKKERFSLILESASTNQTSMYLCASTERVRGAFFGQGTRLTVV.

This clone has just one count. The chain joins TRBV28 to TRBJ2-7; 9 bases match TRBD1. Per germline, CDR1 MDHEN and CDR2 SYDVKM. The CDR3 covers 15 residues. The trim removed 2 bases at V and 4 bases at J, leaving 6 bases unmatched. The CDR3 region is CASSLTPGQGYEQYF. The CDR3 DNA reads as TGTGCCAGCAGTTTAACCCCCGGACAGGGGTACGAGCAGTACTTC.

The gene calls are TRBV2 and TRBJ2-7; the D is unclear. The CDR3 is 11 residues long. Germline CDR1 is SNHLY and CDR2 is FYNNEI. Trimming left V 10 bases short and J 0 bases short, with 7 bases between. The CDR3 region has the DNA TGTGCCATCGACGACTCCTACGAGCAGTACTTC. This gives the protein CAIDDSYEQYF.

The chain couples TRBV15 to TRBJ2-7, with D perhaps assigned TRBD1 or TRBD2 (5 bases each). There are 15 residues in the CDR3. The ends were cut back, 0 bases at V and 5 bases at J, with 14 bases in the middle. Germline V lookup: CDR1 LNHNV, CDR2 YYDKDF (reference sequence). CDR3 coding DNA: TGTGCCACCAGCAGAGAGTTGGGGGTATTCCACGAGCAGTACTTC. The encoded protein is CATSRELGVFHEQYF.